This TCR beta chain was observed in a study of blood T cell repertoires in COVID-19. The CDR3 extends over 13 amino acids. V was cut by 1 base and J by 7 bases, with 10 bases left in between. Germline V gives CDR1 SGHDN, CDR2 FVKESK. The table came from immunoSEQ multiplex PCR; TCRdb's copy has only in-frame clones and leaves some out. The table records some 520,000 clones, about 91% of them present only once. The chain joins TRBV14 to TRBJ1-1; D is uncertain. This clonotype was obtained from a man between 18 and 35 years old with COVID-19, enrolled during active disease. Sequences were obtained from peripheral blood. CDR3 amino acids: CASSQGASFEAFF. In DNA form, the CDR3 reads TGTGCCAGCAGCCAAGGGGCGAGCTTTGAAGCTTTCTTT.